This T cell receptor beta chain was documented in a study of blood T cell repertoires in COVID-19. About the study: Material from acute and convalescent COVID-19 was sourced from the United States, Italy and Spain. The cDNA or gDNA used as material had been derived from T cells, B-cell-depleted T cells, or PBMCs.

Germline trimming cut 5 bases from V and 13 bases from J; bases unmatched to any gene: 11. The germline V gene has CDR1 SGHTA and CDR2 FQGNSA. This CDR3 spans 15 amino acids. This clone has a handful of counts. As handled by the study authors: Reference gene primer amplification in the assay estimated nucleated cell counts. The assay was immunoSEQ multiplex PCR, and TCRdb's table has in-frame clones only and misses some. That table is the source of V, J and clone size, and D and trimming were worked out from the DNA. This table holds around 150,000 clones, 70% to 80% found once. V is TRBV7-2 and J is TRBJ2-1; 13 nucleotides agree with TRBD2. The sequenced sample was peripheral blood. The TCR was taken from a woman older than 75 with active or convalescent COVID-19. The CDR3 DNA reads as TGTGCCAGCAGCAGGACTAGCGGGGGACTAGGAGCACAGTTCTTC. It yields the protein CASSRTSGGLGAQFF.